The 11 T cell receptor beta chains given below trace back to one sample, sequenced in a study of blood T cell repertoires in COVID-19. This table comes from immunoSEQ multiplex PCR, and its TCRdb copy is limited to in-frame clones, with some not included. Among approximately 97,000 clones listed, over 75% were seen once. The sequenced material came from peripheral blood. The receptors were gathered from a man in his fifties or sixties with acute or convalescent COVID-19.

This chain links TRBV12-3 or TRBV12-4 with TRBJ1-4; the D is unclear. There are 12 residues in the CDR3. V was cut by 4 bases and J by 5 bases, with 5 bases left in between. The CDR3 spells CASSSRNEKLFF. CDR3 nucleotides: TGTGCCAGCAGTTCCAGAAATGAAAAACTGTTTTTT.

The rearrangement joins TRBV18 to TRBJ1-4; perhaps TRBD1 as D (6 bases). The V gene's germline CDR1 is KGHSH and CDR2 LQKENI. The CDR3 loop spans 14 amino acids. Trimming shortened V by 3 bases and J by 8 bases, and 13 bases separated the two germline ends. Here the CDR3 reads CASSPIQGGEKLFF. The CDR3, as DNA: TGTGCCAGCTCACCGATACAGGGTGGAGAAAAACTGTTTTTT.

V usage is TRBV10-3 and J usage is TRBJ1-2, with 10 positions matching TRBD1. Germline CDR1 and CDR2: ENHRY and SYGVKD. V was pared by 6 bases and J by 0 bases, with 10 bases of the junction left unmatched. The CDR3 is 17 amino acids. This chain's CDR3 is CAIRPGQGRGSNYGYTF. The CDR3 DNA sequence: TGTGCCATCAGACCGGGACAGGGGAGGGGTTCTAACTATGGCTACACCTTC.

For the CDR3, the DNA is TGTGCCAGCAGTTTGGTAGGGGGCTACACTGAAGCTTTCTTT. Protein product: CASSLVGGYTEAFF. The chain combines TRBV28 with TRBJ1-1; 7 bases fit TRBD1. The CDR3 is 14 residues long. V was pared by 3 bases and J by 3 bases, with 4 bases of the junction left unmatched. Germline V gene lookup returns CDR1 MDHEN and CDR2 SYDVKM.

The V call is TRBV11-2, the J call TRBJ1-6; D gene unclear. This CDR3 spans 14 amino acids. V was cut by 1 base and J by 13 bases, with 14 bases left in between. Germline CDR1 SGHAT, CDR2 FQNNGV. The chain's CDR3 is CASSLARVFYPLHF. CDR3 DNA sequence: TGTGCCAGCAGCTTAGCCCGGGTGTTTTATCCCCTCCACTTT.

The chain has TRBV20-1 and TRBJ1-6, with a tentative D call TRBD1 (6 bases). There are 13 residues in the CDR3. The ends were cut back, 3 bases at V and 7 bases at J, with 10 bases in the middle. Germline V lookup: CDR1 DFQATT, CDR2 SNEGSKA (reference sequence). CDR3 sequence: CSASIQGNSPLHF. CDR3 sequence (DNA): TGCAGTGCTAGTATTCAGGGGAATTCACCCCTCCACTTT.

J is TRBJ1-5 and V is TRBV2; TRBD1 aligns across 10 bases. The CDR3 runs 14 residues. Germline V gene data show CDR1 as SNHLY and CDR2 as FYNNEI. Trimming took 5 bases from V and 6 from J; bases not matched to a gene: 4. The chain's CDR3 is CASSRDRGSQPQHF. DNA for the CDR3: TGTGCCAGCAGTCGGGACAGGGGAAGTCAGCCCCAGCATTTT.

This chain connects TRBV18 to TRBJ1-3; D possibly corresponds to TRBD1 (5 bases). Germline-derived CDR1 and CDR2 are KGHSH and LQKENI. Trimming pared 4 bases from V and 3 bases from J, leaving 13 bases between. The CDR3 contains 15 residues. DNA of the CDR3: TGTGCCAGCTCACTGCAGGGTAATCGTGGAAACACCATATATTTT. It specifies CASSLQGNRGNTIYF.

The V and J genes are TRBV5-5 and TRBJ1-1; 8 bases map to TRBD1. The ends lost 0 bases at V and 8 bases at J; junction bases unmatched: 0. CDR1 is SGHKS, CDR2 YYEKEE, per germline (reference sequence). The CDR3 length is 12 residues. The CDR3 spells CASSLGTGEAFF. CDR3 coding DNA: TGTGCCAGCAGCTTGGGGACAGGGGAAGCTTTCTTT. Full variable domain (remainder filled in from reference TRBV5-5 and TRBJ1-1): DAGVTQSPTHLIKTRGQQVTLRCSPISGHKSVSWYQQVLGQGPQFIFQYYEKEERGRGNFPDRFSARQFPNYSSELNVNALLLGDSALYLCASSLGTGEAFFGQGTRLTVV.

This chain links TRBV2 with TRBJ1-6, with a weak D call TRBD1 (5 bases). V was cut by 1 base and J by 8 bases, with 12 bases left in between. This CDR3 is 15 amino acids long. From germline, CDR1 is SNHLY and CDR2 FYNNEI. The CDR3 sequence: CASSEEGREYSPLHF. The CDR3 nucleotides are TGTGCCAGCAGTGAAGAGGGACGGGAGTATTCACCCCTCCACTTT.

The sample holds one count of this clone. The chain employs TRBV3-1 (or the pseudogene TRBV3-2) and TRBJ1-5; D gene ambiguous. The CDR3 sequence is 12 residues long. V was shortened by 2 bases and J by 4 bases, with 3 bases between the two germline ends. The V gene's germline CDR1 is LGHDT and CDR2 YNNKEL (reference sequence). CDR3 sequence reads: CASSQTNQPQHF. The DNA of the CDR3 is TGTGCCAGCAGCCAAACTAATCAGCCCCAGCATTTT.